This TCR beta chain is from a study of cytomegalovirus exposure and HLA in healthy donors. Study overall: About 180 million T cells yielded around 100 million unique TCR beta sequences, as an earlier analysis found.

Unmatched junction bases numbered 5, after V lost 0 bases and J lost 6 bases. This CDR3 is built from 16 residues. From germline, CDR1 is LGHNA and CDR2 YSLEER. Broader study findings: Previous analysis showed most TCR beta V segments were productive about 87% or about 30% of the time. The study designated fewer than 200 TCR beta chains cytomegalovirus-associated. In all likelihood, a cluster of highly shared sequence variants was a sequencing artifact.

Comment on this clone: The antigen is not known.

The study ran its PCR with 60 Vbeta and 13 Jbeta primers. The method was immunoSEQ multiplex PCR; TCRdb's version includes in-frame clones alone and lacks a portion of them. The table has some 100,000 clones, 55% to 75% seen once. The chain links TRBV4-3 to TRBJ2-1, with 10 positions matching TRBD2. The receptor comes from a woman aged 70-85 years in good health and CMV-seropositive. Sequencing was done on a sample of PBMCs. The DNA for the CDR3 is TGCGCCAGCAGCCAAGAACCAGCGGGGGGGCCCAATGAGCAGTTCTTC. As protein: CASSQEPAGGPNEQFF.